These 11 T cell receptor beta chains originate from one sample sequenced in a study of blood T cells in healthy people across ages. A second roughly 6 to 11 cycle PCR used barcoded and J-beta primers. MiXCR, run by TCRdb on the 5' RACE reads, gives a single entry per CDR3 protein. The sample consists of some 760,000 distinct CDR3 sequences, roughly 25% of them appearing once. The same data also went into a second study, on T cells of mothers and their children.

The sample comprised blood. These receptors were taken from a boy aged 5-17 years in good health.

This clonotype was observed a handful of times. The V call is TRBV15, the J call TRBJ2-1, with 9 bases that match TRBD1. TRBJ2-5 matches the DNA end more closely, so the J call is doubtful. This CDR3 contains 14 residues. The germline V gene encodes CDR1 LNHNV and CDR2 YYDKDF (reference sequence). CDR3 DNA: TGTGCCACCAGCAAGGGGACAGGGAAAGAGACCCAGTACTTC. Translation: CATSKGTGKETQYF.

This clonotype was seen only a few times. CDR3 bases: TGTGCCAGCTCACCGTGGGAAAATAGAGATACGCAGTATTTT. Translation: CASSPWENRDTQYF. V usage is TRBV18 and J usage is TRBJ2-3; no reliable D call. Germline V gives CDR1 KGHSH, CDR2 LQKENI. V lost 3 bases and J lost 5, with 12 bases in between. This CDR3 spans 14 amino acids.

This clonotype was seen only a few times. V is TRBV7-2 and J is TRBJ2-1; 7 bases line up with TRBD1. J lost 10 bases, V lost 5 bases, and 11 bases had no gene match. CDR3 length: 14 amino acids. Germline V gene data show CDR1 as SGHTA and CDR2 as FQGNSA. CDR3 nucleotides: TGTGCCAGCAGCCGGGCAGGGGGTCTACTAGAGCAGTTCTTC. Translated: CASSRAGGLLEQFF. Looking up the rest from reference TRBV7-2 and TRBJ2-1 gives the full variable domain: GAGVSQSPSNKVTEKGKDVELRCDPISGHTALYWYRQSLGQGLEFLIYFQGNSAPDKSGLPSDRFSAERTGGSVSTLTIQRTQQEDSAVYLCASSRAGGLLEQFFGPGTRLTVL.

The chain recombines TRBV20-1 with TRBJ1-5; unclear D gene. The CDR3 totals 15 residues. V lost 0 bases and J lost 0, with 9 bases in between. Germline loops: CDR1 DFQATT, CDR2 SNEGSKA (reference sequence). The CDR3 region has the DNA TGCAGTGCTAGAGATCGAACAGATAGCAATCAGCCCCAGCATTTT. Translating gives CSARDRTDSNQPQHF.

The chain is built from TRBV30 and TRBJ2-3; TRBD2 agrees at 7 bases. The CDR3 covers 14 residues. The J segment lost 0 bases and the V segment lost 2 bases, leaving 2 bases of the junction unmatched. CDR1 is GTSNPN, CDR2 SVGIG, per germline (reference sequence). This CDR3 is CAWSRTSSTDTQYF. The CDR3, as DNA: TGTGCCTGGAGTAGGACTAGTAGCACAGATACGCAGTATTTT.

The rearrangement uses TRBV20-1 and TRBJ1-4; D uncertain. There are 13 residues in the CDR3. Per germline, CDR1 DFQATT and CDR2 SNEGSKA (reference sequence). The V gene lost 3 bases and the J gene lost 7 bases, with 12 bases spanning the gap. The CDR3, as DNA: TGCAGTGCTAGGGTGGCAGCCTCTGAAAAACTGTTTTTT. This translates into CSARVAASEKLFF.

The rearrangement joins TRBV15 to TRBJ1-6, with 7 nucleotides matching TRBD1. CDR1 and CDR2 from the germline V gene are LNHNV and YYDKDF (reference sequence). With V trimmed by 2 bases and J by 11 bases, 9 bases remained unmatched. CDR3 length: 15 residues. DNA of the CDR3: TGTGCCACCAGCAGAACACGACAGGGTGTTGCACCCCTCCACTTT. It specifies CATSRTRQGVAPLHF. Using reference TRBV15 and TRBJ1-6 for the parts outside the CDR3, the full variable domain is DAMVIQNPRYQVTQFGKPVTLSCSQTLNHNVMYWYQQKSSQAPKLLFHYYDKDFNNEADTPDNFQSRRPNTSFCFLDIRSPGLGDTAMYLCATSRTRQGVAPLHFGNGTRLTVT.

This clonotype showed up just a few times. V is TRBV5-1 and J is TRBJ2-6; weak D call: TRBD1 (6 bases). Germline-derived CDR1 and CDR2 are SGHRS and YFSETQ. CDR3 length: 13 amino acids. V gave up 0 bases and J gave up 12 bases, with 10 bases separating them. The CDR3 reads CASSLGGPGVLTF. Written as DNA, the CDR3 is TGCGCCAGCAGCTTGGGGGGGCCCGGCGTCCTGACTTTC.

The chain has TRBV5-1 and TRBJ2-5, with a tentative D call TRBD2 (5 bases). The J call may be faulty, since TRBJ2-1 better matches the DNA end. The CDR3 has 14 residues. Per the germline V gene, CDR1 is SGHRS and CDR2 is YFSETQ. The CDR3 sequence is CASSLDRGYHEQFF. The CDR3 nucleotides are TGCGCCAGCAGCTTGGATCGGGGATATCATGAGCAGTTCTTC.

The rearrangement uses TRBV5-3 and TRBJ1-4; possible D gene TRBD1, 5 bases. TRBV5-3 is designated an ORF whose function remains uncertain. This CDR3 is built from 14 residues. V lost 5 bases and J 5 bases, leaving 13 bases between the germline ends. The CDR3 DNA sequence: TGTGCCAGAAGACCCGGGACGGGGAATGAAAAACTGTTTTTT. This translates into CARRPGTGNEKLFF.

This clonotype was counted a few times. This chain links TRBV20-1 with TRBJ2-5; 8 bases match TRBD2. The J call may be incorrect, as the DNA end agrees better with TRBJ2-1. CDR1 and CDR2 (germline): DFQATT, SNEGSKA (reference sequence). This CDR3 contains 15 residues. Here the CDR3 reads CSTYVSGNSYNEQFF. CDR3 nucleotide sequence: TGCAGTACTTATGTTAGCGGGAATTCCTACAATGAGCAGTTCTTC.